This is a list of T cell receptor beta chains from one sample in a study of blood T cell repertoires in COVID-19. Only in-frame clones appear in the TCRdb table, and some are missing; sequencing was by immunoSEQ multiplex PCR. The table lists about 170,000 clones, about nine tenths of them singletons. The source material was PBMCs or T cells enriched from blood (not recorded which). The receptors originated from a woman aged 18-35 years who had recovered from COVID-19. The CDR3 runs from the conserved cysteine through the conserved F or W. D genes are given only for firm matches. For some rows the clone size is stated as once, few or many, or as a class when expanded; others skip it.

clone size	V gene	J gene	D gene	CDR3 DNA	CDR3 protein
NA	TRBV30	TRBJ2-2	TRBD2	TGTGCCTGGAGTGGACTAGCCGCCGGGGAGCTGTTTTTT	CAWSGLAAGELFF
NA	TRBV7-3	TRBJ2-7	NA	TGTGCCAGCAGCTTAGGAGGGAAGACCTACGAGCAGTACTTC	CASSLGGKTYEQYF
NA	TRBV6-2/TRBV6-3	TRBJ2-3	TRBD2	TGTGCCAGCAGTTCTAGCGGGTCCGGGTCAGATACGCAGTATTTT	CASSSSGSGSDTQYF
NA	TRBV27	TRBJ2-3	NA	TGTGCCAGCAGTTGGGAGATATCCAGCACAGATACGCAGTATTTT	CASSWEISSTDTQYF
NA	TRBV21-1	TRBJ1-3	NA	TGTGCCAGCAGCACCGGACAGGGTTCTGGAAACACCATATATTTT	CASSTGQGSGNTIYF
NA	TRBV5-1	TRBJ2-2	NA	TGCGCCAGCAGATCAACCCCAGGAGGGTACGCCGGGGAGCTGTTTTTT	CASRSTPGGYAGELFF
NA	TRBV3-1/TRBV3-2	TRBJ2-7	NA	TGTGCCAGCAGCCTGTCCTTTGGGGCGGAATACGAGCAGTACTTC	CASSLSFGAEYEQYF
NA	TRBV25-1	TRBJ2-3	NA	TGTGCCAGCAGTGAATATTCTCAGGGCGCAGATACGCAGTATTTT	CASSEYSQGADTQYF
NA	TRBV6-5	TRBJ2-5	NA	TGTGCCAGCATTGCTCCTCGAACCAGCGGGACCCAGTACTTC	CASIAPRTSGTQYF
NA	TRBV6-2/TRBV6-3	TRBJ1-6	NA	TGTGCCAGCAGCAAACGGGACTACAATTCACCCCTCCACTTT	CASSKRDYNSPLHF
NA	TRBV4-3	TRBJ1-3	TRBD1	TGCGCCAGCAGCCAAGATTTGGGGACAGGTGGAAACACCATATATTTT	CASSQDLGTGGNTIYF
NA	TRBV28	TRBJ1-4	TRBD1	TGTGCCAGCAGGACAGGGGCGACTAATGAAAAACTGTTTTTT	CASRTGATNEKLFF
NA	TRBV6-6	TRBJ2-7	NA	TGTGCCATATCGAGGGGGAGCTACGAGCAGTACTTC	CAISRGSYEQYF
once	TRBV18	TRBJ2-7	TRBD2	TGTGCCAGCTCACCAGGGACTAGCGGGACCTACGAGCAGTACTTC	CASSPGTSGTYEQYF
NA	TRBV9	TRBJ2-3	NA	TGTGCCAGCAGCGTTAGCGCAGATACGCAGTATTTT	CASSVSADTQYF
NA	TRBV5-4	TRBJ1-2	TRBD1	TGTGCCAGCAGCTTGGGGACAGGGAGGGGCTACACCTTC	CASSLGTGRGYTF
NA	TRBV7-5	TRBJ2-1	NA	TGTGCCAGAAGCTTAGGAGCCAGTGGGGTAGCGGGGTTCAAGGAGCAGTTCTTC	CARSLGASGVAGFKEQFF
NA	TRBV19	TRBJ1-1	TRBD1	TGTGCCAGTAGTACAGGGGGCGGCCACACTGAAGCTTTCTTT	CASSTGGGHTEAFF
NA	TRBV7-3	TRBJ2-2	NA	TGTGCCAGCAGCTTGTCAGGGGCGGCTGGAGCCGGGGAGCTGTTTTTT	CASSLSGAAGAGELFF
NA	TRBV4-3	TRBJ2-2	NA	TGCGCCAGCAGCCAAGGAGGGGGGGGGTCCGGGGAGCTGTTTTTT	CASSQGGGGSGELFF
NA	TRBV11-2	TRBJ2-7	NA	TGTGCCAGCAGCTCGTTGGGGGCCGAGCAGTACTTC	CASSSLGAEQYF
NA	TRBV28	TRBJ1-4	TRBD1	TGTGCCAGCAGCGATACAGGGGCGCCCGATGAAAAACTGTTTTTT	CASSDTGAPDEKLFF
NA	TRBV30	TRBJ2-3	NA	TGTGCCTGGAGTGGGACGGGCCCCTGGGAGGATACGCAGTATTTT	CAWSGTGPWEDTQYF
NA	TRBV6-4	TRBJ2-7	TRBD2	TGTGCCAGCAGCCCCCCCTTAGCGGGAGGGGAGGACGAGCAGTACTTC	CASSPPLAGGEDEQYF
NA	TRBV28	TRBJ1-5	NA	TGTGCCAGCAGTCCGGGGTTCGGACCGACTAGCAATCAGCCCCAGCATTTT	CASSPGFGPTSNQPQHF
NA	TRBV3-1/TRBV3-2	TRBJ2-1	TRBD1	TGTGCCAGCAGCCACGCCGACAGGGACAATGAGCAGTTCTTC	CASSHADRDNEQFF
NA	TRBV3-1/TRBV3-2	TRBJ1-5	NA	TGTGCCAGCAGCCAAGCGGTCAGCAATCAGCCCCAGCATTTT	CASSQAVSNQPQHF
few	TRBV7-3	TRBJ2-5	TRBD2	TGTGCCAGCAGCCCTGGACTAGGGGTCCAAGAGACCCAGTACTTC	CASSPGLGVQETQYF
once	TRBV28	TRBJ1-5	TRBD1	TGTGCCAGCAGTTTACTCGGGACAGGGAGTCAGCCCCAGCATTTT	CASSLLGTGSQPQHF
NA	TRBV7-3	TRBJ2-1	TRBD2	TGTGCCAGCAGCTTAGGGCTAGCGGGATTCAACGAGCAGTTCTTC	CASSLGLAGFNEQFF
NA	TRBV9	TRBJ1-2	TRBD1	TGTGCCAGCAGCCCGACAGGGCGGGATGGCTACACCTTC	CASSPTGRDGYTF
NA	TRBV5-1	TRBJ2-5	NA	TGCGCCAGCAGCCACAAAGAGACCCAGTACTTC	CASSHKETQYF
once	TRBV7-9	TRBJ1-1	TRBD1	TGTGCCAGCAGCTTATCCTCGCTTCACAGGGGGCTGAGTACTGAAGCTTTCTTT	CASSLSSLHRGLSTEAFF